Listed below are T cell receptor beta chains from one sample, sequenced in a study of human T cells and chemical hapten exposure. Via MiXCR, TCRdb re-called the RACE reads, giving one row per CDR3 protein. Found here are some 84,000 distinct CDR3 sequences, 10% to 13% of them singletons; the top ten hold approximately 3.5%. This material consisted of whole blood, taken in connection with sensitization to the hapten diphenylcyclopropenone (DPC). The source is a woman aged 50 to 65 with alopecia areata. Some clones in this sample may be carry-over from other donors' samples. CDR3s leave out the opening cysteine and the closing phenylalanine or tryptophan. A clone size is listed for some rows: how often the clone was seen (once, few, many), or a class if it is expanded.

clone_size: many
v_call: TRBV21-1
cdr3_aa: ASSKPNTSGQNIQY

clone_size: few
v_call: TRBV29-1
cdr3_aa: SVEPSRGDRGRGRYGYT

clone_size: few
v_call: TRBV27
cdr3_aa: ASSLNRYNEQF

clone_size: -
v_call: TRBV9
cdr3_aa: ASSVDAGVRTGELF

clone_size: many
v_call: TRBV19
cdr3_aa: ASSIGPSYNQPQH

clone_size: many
v_call: TRBV5-1
cdr3_aa: ASGVPQGATNYGYT

clone_size: many
v_call: TRBV7-9
cdr3_aa: ASSLVGIQETQY

clone_size: many
v_call: TRBV24-1
cdr3_aa: ATSDPGASGRDEQF

clone_size: -
v_call: TRBV27
cdr3_aa: ASSFWGRGGNQPQH

clone_size: -
v_call: TRBV29-1
cdr3_aa: SVEEGPLEQY

clone_size: few
v_call: TRBV6-2/TRBV6-3
cdr3_aa: ASSFDASSGNTIY

clone_size: -
v_call: TRBV2
cdr3_aa: ASHPGETQY

clone_size: many
v_call: TRBV12-3/TRBV12-4
cdr3_aa: ASTPDQTRNEQF

clone_size: many
v_call: TRBV6-1
cdr3_aa: ASKKGQNTGELF

clone_size: -
v_call: TRBV6-2/TRBV6-3
cdr3_aa: ASSYSTGQVKNEQF

clone_size: few
v_call: TRBV4-3
cdr3_aa: ASSQDTQAGNTIY

clone_size: many
v_call: TRBV3-1
cdr3_aa: ASSQSQGQGKNIQY

clone_size: many
v_call: TRBV9
cdr3_aa: ASSPRPGSPLH

clone_size: many
v_call: TRBV11-2
cdr3_aa: ASSFFRGLSGNTIY

clone_size: -
v_call: TRBV29-1
cdr3_aa: SVTRLAGGLREQF

clone_size: few
v_call: TRBV27
cdr3_aa: ESKTNTEAF

clone_size: -
v_call: TRBV10-3
cdr3_aa: AISESMAGGVYNEQF

clone_size: few
v_call: TRBV7-3
cdr3_aa: ASSLVPSSYEQY

clone_size: many
v_call: TRBV2
cdr3_aa: ASSEAYRVAGNQPQH

clone_size: few
v_call: TRBV3-1
cdr3_aa: ASSPPITGELF

clone_size: -
v_call: TRBV7-2
cdr3_aa: ASSSQTFNEQF

clone_size: -
v_call: TRBV11-2
cdr3_aa: ASSQGWGLQETQY

clone_size: many
v_call: TRBV29-1
cdr3_aa: SVLIEENTQY

clone_size: many
v_call: TRBV6-6
cdr3_aa: ASSYSGLGASGSPLH

clone_size: -
v_call: TRBV7-2
cdr3_aa: ASSRSRELAKNIQY

clone_size: many
v_call: TRBV7-2
cdr3_aa: ASSLGRQGREETQY

clone_size: many
v_call: TRBV24-1
cdr3_aa: ATSELLGAEQY

clone_size: many
v_call: TRBV10-2
cdr3_aa: ASRDRSNQPQH

clone_size: -
v_call: TRBV28
cdr3_aa: ASSPSLRGQPQH

clone_size: few
v_call: TRBV25-1
cdr3_aa: ASSEQGGKTEAF

clone_size: few
v_call: TRBV6-2/TRBV6-3
cdr3_aa: ASTRTGRSNQPQH

clone_size: many
v_call: TRBV27
cdr3_aa: ASSGGTGVRNEQF

clone_size: many
v_call: TRBV12-3/TRBV12-4
cdr3_aa: ASSPTGAQETQY

clone_size: -
v_call: TRBV5-5
cdr3_aa: ASSTDSNNEQF

clone_size: many
v_call: TRBV6-5
cdr3_aa: ATGRNQPQH

clone_size: -
v_call: TRBV2
cdr3_aa: ASSGTFANTGELF

clone_size: few
v_call: TRBV2
cdr3_aa: ASSEEQGFGNEQF

clone_size: many
v_call: TRBV5-5
cdr3_aa: ASSNRVGGEKLF

clone_size: many
v_call: TRBV5-6
cdr3_aa: ASSLAPSTYEQY

clone_size: few
v_call: TRBV24-1
cdr3_aa: ATSDSGRGIYNEQF

clone_size: few
v_call: TRBV28
cdr3_aa: ASQTSGSTDTQY

clone_size: few
v_call: TRBV5-1
cdr3_aa: ASRSQTGKKTQY

clone_size: many
v_call: TRBV9
cdr3_aa: ASSPRGSTGTDTQY

clone_size: few
v_call: TRBV12-3/TRBV12-4
cdr3_aa: ASSPGLAGGSYNEQF

clone_size: many
v_call: TRBV27
cdr3_aa: ASSLRSSTEAF

clone_size: few
v_call: TRBV20-1
cdr3_aa: SAPPGHSYQPQH

clone_size: many
v_call: TRBV7-3
cdr3_aa: ASSGTLVAYNEQF

clone_size: many
v_call: TRBV30
cdr3_aa: AWSVRLGGRNQPQH

clone_size: many
v_call: TRBV27
cdr3_aa: ASSLGQGETQY

clone_size: few
v_call: TRBV9
cdr3_aa: ASSVDGRSNNSPLH

clone_size: few
v_call: TRBV3-1
cdr3_aa: ASSRQGPGYEQY

clone_size: few
v_call: TRBV7-8
cdr3_aa: ASSWSGTDGYT

clone_size: many
v_call: TRBV2
cdr3_aa: ASSPFPSSAVRNTEAF

clone_size: -
v_call: TRBV6-5
cdr3_aa: ASSRAGGLSYEQY

clone_size: many
v_call: TRBV15
cdr3_aa: ATRQGVGDSPLH